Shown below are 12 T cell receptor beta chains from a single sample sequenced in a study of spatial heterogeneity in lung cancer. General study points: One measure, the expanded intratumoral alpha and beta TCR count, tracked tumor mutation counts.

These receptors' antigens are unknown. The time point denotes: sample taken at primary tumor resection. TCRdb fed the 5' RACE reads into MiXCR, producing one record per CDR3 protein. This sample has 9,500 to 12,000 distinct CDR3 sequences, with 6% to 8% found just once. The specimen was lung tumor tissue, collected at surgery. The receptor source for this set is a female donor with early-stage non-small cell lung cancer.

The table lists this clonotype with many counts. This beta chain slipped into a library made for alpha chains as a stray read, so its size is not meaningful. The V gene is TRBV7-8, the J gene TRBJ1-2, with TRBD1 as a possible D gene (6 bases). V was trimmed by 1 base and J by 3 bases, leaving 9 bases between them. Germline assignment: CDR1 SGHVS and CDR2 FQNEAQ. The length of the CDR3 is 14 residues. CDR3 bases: TGTGCCAGCAGCTTAGTTCCAGGGGACTATGGCTACACCTTC. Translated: CASSLVPGDYGYTF.

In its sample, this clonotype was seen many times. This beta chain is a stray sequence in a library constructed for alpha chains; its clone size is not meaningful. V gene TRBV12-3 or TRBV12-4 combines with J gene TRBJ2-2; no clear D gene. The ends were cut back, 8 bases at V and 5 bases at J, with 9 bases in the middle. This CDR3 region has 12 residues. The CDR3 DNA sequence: TGTGCCAGCTCGCTTATGACCGGGGAGCTGTTTTTT. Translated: CASSLMTGELFF.

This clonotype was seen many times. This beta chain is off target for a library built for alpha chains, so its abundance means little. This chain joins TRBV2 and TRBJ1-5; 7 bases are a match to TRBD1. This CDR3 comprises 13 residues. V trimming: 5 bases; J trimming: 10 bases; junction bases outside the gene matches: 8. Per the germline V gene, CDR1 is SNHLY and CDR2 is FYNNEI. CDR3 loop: CASSRGTAAPQHF. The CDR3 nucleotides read TGTGCCAGCAGTCGGGGGACAGCCGCACCCCAGCATTTT.

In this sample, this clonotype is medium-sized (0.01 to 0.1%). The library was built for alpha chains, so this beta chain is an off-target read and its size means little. The CDR3, as DNA: TGCGCCAGCAGCTTGTGGCGACAGGGGACGAACACCGGGGAGCTGTTTTTT. Residues: CASSLWRQGTNTGELFF. This sequence joins TRBV5-1 and TRBJ2-2, with TRBD1 identical over 8 bases. CDR1 is SGHRS, CDR2 YFSETQ, per germline. CDR3 size: 17 residues. The junction had 5 bases not matched to a gene; V was cut back by 1 base and J by 0 bases.

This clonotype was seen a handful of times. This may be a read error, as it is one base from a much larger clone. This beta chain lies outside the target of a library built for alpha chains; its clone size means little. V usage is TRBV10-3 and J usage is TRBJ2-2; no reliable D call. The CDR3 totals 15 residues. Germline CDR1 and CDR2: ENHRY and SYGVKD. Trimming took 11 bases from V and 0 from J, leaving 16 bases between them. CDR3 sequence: CAGAPLTANTGELFF. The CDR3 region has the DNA TGTGCCGGTGCTCCCCTGACGGCGAACACCGGGGAGCTGTTTTTT.

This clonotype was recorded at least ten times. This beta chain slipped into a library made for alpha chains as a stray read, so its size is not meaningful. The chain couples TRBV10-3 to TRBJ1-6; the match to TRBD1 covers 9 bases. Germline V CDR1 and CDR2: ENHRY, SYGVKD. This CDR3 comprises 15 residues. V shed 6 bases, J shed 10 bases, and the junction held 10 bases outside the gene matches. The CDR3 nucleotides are TGTGCCATCAGGCCCGGGACAGGGAAGGGATCACCCCTCCACTTT. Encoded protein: CAIRPGTGKGSPLHF.

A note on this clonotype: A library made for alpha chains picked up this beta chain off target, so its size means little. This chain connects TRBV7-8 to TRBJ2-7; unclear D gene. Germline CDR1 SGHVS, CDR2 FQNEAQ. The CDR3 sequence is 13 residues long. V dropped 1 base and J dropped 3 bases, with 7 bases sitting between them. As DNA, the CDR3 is TGTGCCAGCAGCTTAGACGGGTTCTACGAGCAGTACTTC. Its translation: CASSLDGFYEQYF.

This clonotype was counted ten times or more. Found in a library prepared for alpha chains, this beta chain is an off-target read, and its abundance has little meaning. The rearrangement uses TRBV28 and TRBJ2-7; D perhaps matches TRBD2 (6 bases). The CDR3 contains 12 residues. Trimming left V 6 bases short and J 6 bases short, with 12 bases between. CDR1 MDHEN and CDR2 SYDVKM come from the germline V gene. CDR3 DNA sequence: TGTGCCAGCAGGCCCCCGCGGGGCGAGCAGTACTTC. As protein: CASRPPRGEQYF.

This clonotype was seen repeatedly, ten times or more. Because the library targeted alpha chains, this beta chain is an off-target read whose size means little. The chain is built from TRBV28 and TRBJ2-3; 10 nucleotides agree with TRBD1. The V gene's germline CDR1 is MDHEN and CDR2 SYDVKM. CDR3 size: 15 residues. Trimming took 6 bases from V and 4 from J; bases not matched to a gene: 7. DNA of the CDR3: TGTGCCAGCAGCCAGCGACAGGGGGCGGCAGATACGCAGTATTTT. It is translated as CASSQRQGAADTQYF.

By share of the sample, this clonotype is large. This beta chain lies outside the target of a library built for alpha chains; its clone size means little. DNA of the CDR3: TGTGCCAGCAGTAGGCTCTCTGGGGCCAACGTCCTGACTTTC. It encodes CASSRLSGANVLTF. The chain is built from TRBV28 and TRBJ2-6; D not resolved. The CDR3 runs to 14 residues. Germline V gene sequence: CDR1 MDHEN, CDR2 SYDVKM. Deletions cut 5 bases from V and 0 bases from J, with 5 bases between.

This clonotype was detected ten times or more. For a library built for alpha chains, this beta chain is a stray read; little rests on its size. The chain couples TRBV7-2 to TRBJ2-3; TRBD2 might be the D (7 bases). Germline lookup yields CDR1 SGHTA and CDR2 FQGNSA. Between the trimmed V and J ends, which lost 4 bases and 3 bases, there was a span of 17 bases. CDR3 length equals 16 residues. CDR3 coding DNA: TGTGCCAGCAGCTCGAAGTGGGGGGGGCTGACAGATACGCAGTATTTT. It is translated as CASSSKWGGLTDTQYF.

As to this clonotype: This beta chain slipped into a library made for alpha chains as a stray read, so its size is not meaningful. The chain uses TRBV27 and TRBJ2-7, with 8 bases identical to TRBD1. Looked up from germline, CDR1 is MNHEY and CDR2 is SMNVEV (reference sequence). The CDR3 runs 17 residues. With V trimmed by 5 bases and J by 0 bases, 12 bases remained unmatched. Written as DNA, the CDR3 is TGTGCCAGCAGTCCCCGACAGGGGTCGGCCAGCTCCTACGAGCAGTACTTC. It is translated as CASSPRQGSASSYEQYF.